This T cell receptor beta chain was sequenced during a study of T cells after yellow fever vaccination. Study-level points and caveats: Clonotypes appearing in both CD4 and CD8 compartments existed, and their share was small. Abundant clonotypes from the bulk population could contaminate FACS-sorted repertoires.

The table lists this clonotype with many counts. Antigen specificity is unknown. The CDR3 loop spans 13 amino acids. V lost 2 bases, J lost 4 bases, and 7 bases lay in between. Germline loops: CDR1 SGHTA, CDR2 FQGNSA. TCRdb re-called the 5' RACE reads through MiXCR, storing one row per CDR3 protein. The sample holds approximately 180,000 distinct CDR3 sequences, roughly 6.4% seen once. This clonotype was sampled from a young man who received the YFV17D yellow fever vaccine. The chain carries TRBV7-2 and TRBJ2-3; tentatively, D is TRBD1 (6 bases). The sequenced sample was CD4+ T cells sorted from PBMCs, obtained on the day of the first yellow fever vaccination. The CDR3 DNA is TGTGCCAGCAGCTTACCAGGGGCAGATACGCAGTATTTT. It specifies CASSLPGADTQYF.